The 13 T cell receptor beta chains listed next were all sequenced from one sample in a study of identical twins. Each CDR3 protein gets one entry after TCRdb re-called the 5' RACE reads with MiXCR. The sample includes 200,000 to 250,000 distinct CDR3 sequences, about 7.5% seen only once; the top ten take less than 2%. This sample was shared with a second study, whose subject was yellow fever vaccine responses in identical twins.

What was sequenced was memory (CD45RO+) T cells sorted from blood. All receptors derive from a woman in her late teens or twenties in good health.

This sequence joins TRBV6-1 and TRBJ2-5; D is ambiguous. Looked up from germline, CDR1 is MNHNS and CDR2 is SASEGT. The CDR3 contains 12 residues. The V and J ends lost 2 bases and 1 base respectively, with 2 bases between them. CDR3 sequence: CASSERQETQYF. In DNA, the CDR3 is TGTGCCAGCAGTGAACGCCAAGAGACCCAGTACTTC.

The J gene is TRBJ1-1, the V gene TRBV6-2 or TRBV6-3; D is unresolved. V was shortened by 0 bases and J by 0 bases, with 14 bases between the two germline ends. This CDR3 has 17 amino acids. Germline V gene lookup returns CDR1 MNHEY and CDR2 SVGEGT. DNA of the CDR3: TGTGCCAGCAGTTACTCGACCGCCCCGAACATGAACACTGAAGCTTTCTTT. It yields the protein CASSYSTAPNMNTEAFF.

This clonotype was found many times. J is TRBJ2-1 and V is TRBV12-3 or TRBV12-4, with D tentatively TRBD1 (5 bases). CDR3 length: 14 amino acids. V was shortened by 5 bases and J by 6 bases, with 14 bases between the two germline ends. The CDR3 bases are TGTGCCAGCAGTCCATCACATCAGGGCAATGAGCAGTTCTTC. Translated: CASSPSHQGNEQFF.

In this sample, this clonotype turned up a few times. The rearrangement joins TRBV4-1 to TRBJ2-1, with D maybe TRBD1 (6 bases). The V gene lost 3 bases and the J gene lost 4 bases, with 22 bases spanning the gap. This CDR3 is 18 amino acids long. The germline V gene encodes CDR1 MGHRA and CDR2 YSYEKL. The CDR3 DNA follows: TGCGCCAGCAGCCAGGACCTACAGGGCTGGGGTCAGTACAATGAGCAGTTCTTC. Amino acid sequence: CASSQDLQGWGQYNEQFF.

CDR3 in DNA: TGTGCCAGCAGCCGGACCCGGACAGCGAACACCGGGGAGCTGTTTTTT. It encodes CASSRTRTANTGELFF. The rearrangement uses TRBV7-9 and TRBJ2-2; possibly TRBD1 for D (6 bases). The CDR3 loop spans 16 amino acids. The germline gives CDR1 SEHNR, CDR2 FQNEAQ (reference sequence). V lost 5 bases and J 0 bases, leaving 13 bases between the germline ends.

This clonotype was observed at least ten times. The rearrangement joins TRBV29-1 to TRBJ2-1, with TRBD2 matching over 8 bases. Germline lookup yields CDR1 SQVTM and CDR2 ANQGSEA. The CDR3 is made up of 12 amino acids. V lost 7 bases to trimming and J lost 6 bases; unmatched junction nucleotides: 5. CDR3 amino acids: CSASGTSNEQFF. The CDR3 DNA sequence: TGCAGCGCCTCCGGGACTAGCAATGAGCAGTTCTTC.

This clonotype was seen repeatedly, ten times or more. The CDR3 loop is CASSLASGYPDTQYF. DNA for the CDR3: TGTGCCAGCAGCTTAGCTTCGGGCTACCCAGATACGCAGTATTTT. The V gene is TRBV7-8, the J gene TRBJ2-3, with D uncertain. The V end lost 0 bases, the J end lost 4 bases, and 11 bases lay between the germline ends. Germline V gene sequence: CDR1 SGHVS, CDR2 FQNEAQ. CDR3 size: 15 residues.

This clonotype occurred many times. The chain joins TRBV6-1 to TRBJ1-2; D remains ambiguous. The germline V gene encodes CDR1 MNHNS and CDR2 SASEGT. V was cut by 2 bases and J by 5 bases, with 9 bases left in between. The CDR3 is 13 residues long. This CDR3 is CASSELQTYGYTF. DNA of the CDR3: TGTGCCAGCAGTGAACTGCAAACTTATGGCTACACCTTC.

This clonotype showed up just a few times. J is TRBJ1-6 and V is TRBV6-4, with 8 bases identical to TRBD1. V gave up 6 bases and J gave up 6 bases; unmatched junction bases: 4. The CDR3 runs to 14 residues. Germline V gene data show CDR1 as MRHNA and CDR2 as SNTAGT. DNA of the CDR3: TGTGCCAGCAGCACAGGGGGAGTTAATTCACCCCTCCACTTT. Its translation is CASSTGGVNSPLHF.

The chain combines TRBV9 with TRBJ2-7; D remains ambiguous. Germline values: CDR1 SGDLS, CDR2 YYNGEE. Trimming removed 0 bases at V and 3 bases at J, with 10 bases between. The CDR3 sequence is 14 residues long. CDR3 residues: CASSVAMASYEQYF. The CDR3 nucleotides read TGTGCCAGCAGCGTAGCTATGGCCAGCTACGAGCAGTACTTC.

This clonotype was found many times. This rearrangement joins TRBV20-1 to TRBJ2-7; tentatively, D is TRBD2 (5 bases). The CDR3 is made up of 13 amino acids. The germline V gene encodes CDR1 DFQATT and CDR2 SNEGSKA (reference sequence). Deletions cut 7 bases from V and 1 base from J, with 14 bases between. CDR3 loop: CSEQDFSSYEQYF. For the CDR3, the DNA is TGCAGTGAGCAGGACTTTTCATCCTACGAGCAGTACTTC.

This clonotype was seen more than once but under ten times. The CDR3 is CSAFPGLAGGEQFF. In DNA, the CDR3 is TGCAGTGCTTTCCCGGGACTAGCGGGAGGGGAGCAGTTCTTC. The rearrangement uses TRBV20-1 and TRBJ2-1; 16 bases agree with TRBD2. V lost 5 bases, J lost 10 bases, and 5 bases stayed unmatched. Germline V lookup: CDR1 DFQATT, CDR2 SNEGSKA (reference sequence). CDR3 length: 14 residues.

At least ten counts were recorded for this clonotype. The genes are TRBV7-9 and TRBJ2-2, with 10 bases matching TRBD2. Germline lookup yields CDR1 SEHNR and CDR2 FQNEAQ (reference sequence). V trimming: 1 base; J trimming: 6 bases; junction bases outside the gene matches: 5. CDR3 size: 16 residues. The CDR3 nucleotides read TGTGCCAGCAGCTTAGATTCTAGCGGGAGTGCCGGGGAGCTGTTTTTT. It yields the protein CASSLDSSGSAGELFF.